The 2 T cell receptor beta chains below come from one sample, sequenced in a study of response to subunit inactivated influenza vaccine. TCRdb itself ran the RT-PCR reads through MiXCR, one entry per CDR3 protein. Of around 200,000 distinct CDR3 sequences detected, 9.2% appear once; the ten largest clones hold approximately 11%. This sample comprised non-naive T cells sorted from PBMCs, obtained on the day of vaccination. Every receptor here comes from a man aged 45-65 years who received an inactivated influenza vaccine.

This clonotype has only a few counts. The CDR3 bases are TGTGCCAGCAGCACGTTACTATTCCATGGCTACACCTTC. Its protein product is CASSTLLFHGYTF. The gene calls are TRBV13 and TRBJ1-2; D is unresolved. Trimming shortened V by 5 bases and J by 6 bases, and 13 bases separated the two germline ends. From germline, CDR1 is PRHDT and CDR2 FYEKMQ (reference sequence). The CDR3 loop spans 13 amino acids.

The table lists this clonotype with many counts. In DNA, the CDR3 is TGCGCCAGCAGCCAAGATAGACGGGAAAAACTGTTTTTT. Translation gives CASSQDRREKLFF. The gene calls are TRBV4-3 and TRBJ1-4; no definite D call. V lost 0 bases and J 8 bases, leaving 7 bases between the germline ends. Germline CDR1 reads LGHNA; CDR2 reads YSLEER. This CDR3 is built from 13 residues.